The 25 T cell receptor beta chains presented below share a single source sample, sequenced in a study of cytotoxic CD8 clonotypes in ibrutinib-treated CLL. Assay used: immunoSEQ multiplex PCR; TCRdb lists only in-frame clones, some missing. The sample gives 160,000 or so clones, nearly 90% of which show up once; approximately 3% is in the top ten. Sequences were derived from PBMCs, sampled at disease progression, from a patient treated with ibrutinib. The receptors stem from a human donor with chronic lymphocytic leukemia.

The gene calls are TRBV5-6 and TRBJ2-3; 11 bases agree with TRBD2. Germline CDR1 reads SGHDT; CDR2 reads YYEEEE. CDR3 length: 16 residues. V dropped 4 bases and J dropped 4; count of bases not matched to a gene: 8. CDR3 protein: CASSPEGLAVSDTQYF. The CDR3 bases are TGTGCCAGCAGCCCGGAGGGACTAGCGGTGTCAGATACGCAGTATTTT.

The chain carries TRBV6-6 and TRBJ1-2; weak D call: TRBD1 (5 bases). The CDR3 sequence is 12 residues long. Germline V gives CDR1 MNHNY, CDR2 SVGAGI (reference sequence). The ends were cut back, 6 bases at V and 4 bases at J, with 9 bases in the middle. The CDR3 sequence is CASSPRAYGYTF. CDR3 sequence (DNA): TGTGCCAGCAGCCCCAGGGCCTATGGCTACACCTTC.

The J gene is TRBJ2-3, the V gene TRBV27; the D gene is possibly TRBD1 (6 bases). This CDR3 contains 16 residues. V shed 4 bases and J shed 1 base, with 15 bases lying between them. The germline CDR1 and CDR2 sequences are MNHEY and SMNVEV (reference sequence). In DNA, the CDR3 is TGTGCCAGCAGTTCCGCCGAGACAGGCGGCACAGATACGCAGTATTTT. This codes for CASSSAETGGTDTQYF.

The chain is built from TRBV6-5 and TRBJ2-6, with a tentative D call TRBD1 (5 bases). The V end lost 2 bases, the J end lost 10 bases, and 6 bases lay between the germline ends. Per the germline V gene, CDR1 is MNHEY and CDR2 is SVGAGI. The CDR3 is 12 amino acids. CDR3 sequence (DNA): TGTGCCAGCAGTTACAGGGGTAACGTCCTGACTTTC. This codes for CASSYRGNVLTF.

This clone is a singleton in its sample. V gene TRBV21-1 combines with J gene TRBJ2-7. TRBV21-1 has pseudogene status. CDR3 length: 18 residues. The CDR3 region is CASSKGPGQPIKSYEQYF. DNA of the CDR3: TGTGCCAGCAGCAAAGGGCCGGGGCAGCCTATCAAGTCCTACGAGCAGTACTTC.

The J gene is TRBJ2-7, the V gene TRBV20-1; D possibly uses TRBD1 or TRBD2 (5 bases each). Trimming took 7 bases from V and 6 from J, leaving 13 bases between them. This CDR3 spans 11 amino acids. Germline CDR1 and CDR2: DFQATT and SNEGSKA (reference sequence). The CDR3 spells CSGGPAGEQYF. The CDR3 coding sequence is TGCAGTGGGGGCCCGGCGGGCGAGCAGTACTTC.

The chain uses TRBV5-5 and TRBJ1-2, with a weak D call TRBD1 (6 bases). V was shortened by 4 bases and J by 4 bases, with 23 bases between the two germline ends. The CDR3 sequence is 17 residues long. The germline V gene has CDR1 SGHKS and CDR2 YYEKEE (reference sequence). CDR3 bases: TGTGCCAGCAGCACGGGGTCCCTAGGGGGGCGAGGCTATGGCTACACCTTC. Translated, it gives CASSTGSLGGRGYGYTF.

The chain links TRBV11-2 to TRBJ2-1; TRBD2 aligns across 10 bases. The CDR3 is made up of 16 amino acids. CDR1 is SGHAT and CDR2 is FQNNGV in the germline V gene. The trim removed 4 bases at V and 4 bases at J, leaving 7 bases unmatched. The CDR3 is CASSYGLADYYNEQFF. CDR3 in DNA: TGTGCCAGCAGCTACGGACTAGCGGATTATTACAATGAGCAGTTCTTC.

The chain recombines TRBV9 with TRBJ1-3; D is undetermined. Deletions cut 0 bases from V and 0 bases from J, with 7 bases between. The germline V gene encodes CDR1 SGDLS and CDR2 YYNGEE. The CDR3 sequence is 15 residues long. The CDR3 DNA is TGTGCCAGCAGCGTAGACGGAAGCTCTGGAAACACCATATATTTT. This translates into CASSVDGSSGNTIYF.

This sequence joins TRBV29-1 and TRBJ1-1; D remains ambiguous. The CDR3 sequence is 13 residues long. Germline CDR1 SQVTM, CDR2 ANQGSEA. Deletions cut 4 bases from V and 4 bases from J, with 13 bases between. The CDR3 DNA sequence: TGCAGCGTTGGACCTTTCAGTGGCACTGAAGCTTTCTTT. Its translation is CSVGPFSGTEAFF.

This sequence joins TRBV18 and TRBJ2-7; 10 nucleotides agree with TRBD2. The junction had 5 bases not matched to a gene; V was cut back by 3 bases and J by 3 bases. This CDR3 has 15 residues. The germline V gene has CDR1 KGHSH and CDR2 LQKENI. In nucleotides, the CDR3 is TGTGCCAGCTCACCGATGGGGACTAGCGACTACGAGCAGTACTTC. Translated, it gives CASSPMGTSDYEQYF.

The rearrangement links TRBV18 to TRBJ1-4; D perhaps matches TRBD1 (5 bases). The germline V gene has CDR1 KGHSH and CDR2 LQKENI. The length of the CDR3 is 15 residues. Trimming left V 1 base short and J 7 bases short, with 13 bases between. The CDR3 sequence: CASSPQEGLGEKLFF. In DNA, the CDR3 is TGTGCCAGCTCACCACAAGAGGGGTTGGGTGAAAAACTGTTTTTT.

This clone was detected only once. CDR3 sequence (DNA): TGTGCCAGCAGCACAGGACTAGCGGGAGGTAGGGAGACCCAGTACTTC. Its translation: CASSTGLAGGRETQYF. The gene calls are TRBV9 and TRBJ2-5; 14 bases are shared with TRBD2. The V gene's germline CDR1 is SGDLS and CDR2 YYNGEE. The CDR3 has 16 amino acids. J was trimmed by 5 bases and V by 4 bases; bases with no gene match: 7.

V and J are TRBV5-4 and TRBJ1-1, with D maybe TRBD1 (5 bases). CDR1 is SGHNT and CDR2 is YYREEE in the germline V gene (reference sequence). CDR3 length: 17 amino acids. V lost 4 bases to trimming and J lost 0 bases, with 19 bases between them. CDR3 nucleotides: TGTGCCAGCAGCCCACCTACAGGCGACATCATGAACACTGAAGCTTTCTTT. The encoded protein is CASSPPTGDIMNTEAFF.

This clone was seen a handful of times. The gene calls are TRBV30 and TRBJ2-1; TRBD2 matches at 11 bases. CDR3 size: 17 residues. CDR1 and CDR2 from the germline V gene are GTSNPN and SVGIG (reference sequence). Unmatched junction bases numbered 19, after V lost 8 bases and J lost 7 bases. The CDR3 DNA is TGTGCCGGGACGAACGGAGAGACTAGCGGGACAAGGAATGAGCAGTTCTTC. Amino acid sequence: CAGTNGETSGTRNEQFF.

The chain carries TRBV18 and TRBJ1-3; TRBD1 matches 7 bases. The V and J ends lost 4 bases and 2 bases, in that order; junction bases with no gene match: 5. This CDR3 contains 15 residues. The germline CDR1 and CDR2 sequences are KGHSH and LQKENI. The CDR3 DNA is TGTGCCAGCTCACTCGATACAGGGGCTGGAAACACCATATATTTT. Encoded protein: CASSLDTGAGNTIYF.

J is TRBJ2-7 and V is TRBV6-5, with D possibly matching TRBD2 (5 bases). The V gene's germline CDR1 is MNHEY and CDR2 SVGAGI. This CDR3 region has 15 residues. The V gene lost 5 bases and the J gene lost 2 bases, with 16 bases spanning the gap. The CDR3 is CASSLGGGRAYEQYF. In DNA form, the CDR3 reads TGTGCCAGCAGTCTCGGAGGCGGACGAGCCTACGAGCAGTACTTC.

The count of this clone is one. The chain is built from TRBV2 and TRBJ2-7; D is perhaps TRBD2 (5 bases). The CDR3 contains 13 residues. Looked up from germline, CDR1 is SNHLY and CDR2 is FYNNEI. Trimming shortened V by 2 bases and J by 4 bases, and 9 bases separated the two germline ends. DNA of the CDR3: TGTGCCAGCAGTGAACGGTGGGAGTACGAGCAGTACTTC. As protein: CASSERWEYEQYF. Looking up the rest from reference TRBV2 and TRBJ2-7 gives the full variable domain: EPEVTQTPSHQVTQMGQEVILRCVPISNHLYFYWYRQILGQKVEFLVSFYNNEISEKSEIFDDQFSVERPDGSNFTLKIRSTKLEDSAMYFCASSERWEYEQYFGPGTRLTVT.

The table lists this clone with a few counts. V and J are TRBV19 and TRBJ1-3; weak D call: TRBD1 (5 bases). Deletions cut 7 bases from V and 4 bases from J, with 26 bases between. Germline V lookup: CDR1 LNHDA, CDR2 SQIVND (reference sequence). The CDR3 loop spans 18 amino acids. DNA of the CDR3: TGTGCCAGTAAATTGGGGACTGGTGCAACCGTCGCAGGAAACACCATATATTTT. Its protein product is CASKLGTGATVAGNTIYF.

V is TRBV30 and J is TRBJ2-7; maybe TRBD1 (5 bases). The CDR3 is made up of 13 amino acids. Germline lookup yields CDR1 GTSNPN and CDR2 SVGIG (reference sequence). Deletions cut 2 bases from V and 4 bases from J, with 12 bases between. The CDR3 loop is CAWSKGNQYEQYF. Written as DNA, the CDR3 is TGTGCCTGGAGTAAGGGGAATCAGTACGAGCAGTACTTC.

This clone appeared once. The chain has TRBV5-1 and TRBJ1-2, with 11 nucleotides matching TRBD1. Unmatched junction bases numbered 7, after V lost 4 bases and J lost 8 bases. The CDR3 runs to 14 residues. Germline V CDR1 and CDR2: SGHRS, YFSETQ. CDR3 sequence (DNA): TGCGCCAGCAGCCATGGACAGGGGGCCGTGGGCTACACCTTC. Protein: CASSHGQGAVGYTF. Based on the CDR3 plus reference TRBV5-1 and TRBJ1-2, the full variable domain is KAGVTQTPRYLIKTRGQQVTLSCSPISGHRSVSWYQQTPGQGLQFLFEYFSETQRNKGNFPGRFSGRQFSNSRSEMNVSTLELGDSALYLCASSHGQGAVGYTFGSGTRLTVV.

This clone was found a few times. The rearrangement joins TRBV19 to TRBJ2-1, with 10 bases lining up with TRBD2. Germline CDR1 is LNHDA and CDR2 is SQIVND (reference sequence). CDR3 size: 15 residues. J gave up 6 bases and V 4 bases, and 6 bases lay outside the gene matches. CDR3 residues: CASSSLAGEINEQFF. For the CDR3, the DNA is TGTGCCAGTAGTAGTCTAGCGGGGGAGATCAATGAGCAGTTCTTC.

The J gene is TRBJ2-1, the V gene TRBV27, with TRBD2 matching over 13 bases. CDR3 length equals 14 residues. With V trimmed by 4 bases and J by 7 bases, 1 base remained unmatched. Germline V lookup: CDR1 MNHEY, CDR2 SMNVEV (reference sequence). CDR3 amino acids: CASSSGLAGNEQFF. Here the CDR3 DNA reads TGTGCCAGCAGTTCGGGACTAGCGGGAAATGAGCAGTTCTTC.

This chain uses TRBV7-2 with TRBJ2-5, with TRBD1 as a possible D gene (5 bases). Looked up from germline, CDR1 is SGHTA and CDR2 is FQGNSA. The V end lost 1 base, the J end lost 3 bases, and 12 bases lay between the germline ends. This CDR3 region has 15 residues. The CDR3 DNA reads as TGTGCCAGCAGCTTAGGGGGCGGCATTAAAGAGACCCAGTACTTC. Its protein product is CASSLGGGIKETQYF.

The chain combines TRBV11-2 with TRBJ1-5, with unresolved D. In germline, CDR1 is SGHAT, CDR2 FQNNGV. The CDR3 length is 14 residues. V was shortened by 2 bases and J by 2 bases, with 7 bases between the two germline ends. CDR3 DNA sequence: TGTGCCAGCAGCTTAACTGGGGGCAATCAGCCCCAGCATTTT. Encoded protein: CASSLTGGNQPQHF.